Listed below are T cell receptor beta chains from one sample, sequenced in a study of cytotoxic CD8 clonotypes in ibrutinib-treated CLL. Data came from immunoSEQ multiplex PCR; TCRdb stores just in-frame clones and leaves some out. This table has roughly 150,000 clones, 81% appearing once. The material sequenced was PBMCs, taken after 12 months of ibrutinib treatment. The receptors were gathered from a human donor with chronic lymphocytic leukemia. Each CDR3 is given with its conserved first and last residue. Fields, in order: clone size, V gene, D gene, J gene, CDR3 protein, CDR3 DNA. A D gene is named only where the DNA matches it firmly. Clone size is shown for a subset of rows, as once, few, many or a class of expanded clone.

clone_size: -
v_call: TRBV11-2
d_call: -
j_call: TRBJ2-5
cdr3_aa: CASSPGQTQETQYF
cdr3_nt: TGTGCCAGCAGCCCAGGACAGACCCAAGAGACCCAGTACTTC

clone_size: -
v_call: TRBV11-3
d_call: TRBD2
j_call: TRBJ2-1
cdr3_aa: CASSNIPGLAGLHEQFF
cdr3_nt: TGTGCCAGCAGCAATATCCCGGGACTAGCGGGACTACATGAGCAGTTCTTC

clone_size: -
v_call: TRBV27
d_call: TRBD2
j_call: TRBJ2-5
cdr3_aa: CASRFFSGGAVETQYF
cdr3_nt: TGTGCCAGCAGATTCTTTAGCGGGGGGGCGGTTGAGACCCAGTACTTC

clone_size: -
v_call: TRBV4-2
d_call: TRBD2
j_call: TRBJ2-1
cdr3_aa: CASSRETSGSYNEQFF
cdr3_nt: TGTGCCAGCAGCCGAGAGACTAGCGGCTCCTACAATGAGCAGTTCTTC

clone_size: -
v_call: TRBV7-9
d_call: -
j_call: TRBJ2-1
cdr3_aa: CASSQGGSSYNEQFF
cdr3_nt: TGTGCCAGCAGCCAAGGGGGGAGCTCCTACAATGAGCAGTTCTTC

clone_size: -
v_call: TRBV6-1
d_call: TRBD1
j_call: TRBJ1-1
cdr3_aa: CASSVSRGTNTEAFF
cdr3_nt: TGTGCCAGCAGTGTAAGCAGGGGGACGAACACTGAAGCTTTCTTT

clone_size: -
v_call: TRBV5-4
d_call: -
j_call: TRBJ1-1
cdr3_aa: CASSPSGLNTEAFF
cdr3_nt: TGTGCCAGCAGCCCGTCGGGACTCAACACTGAAGCTTTCTTT

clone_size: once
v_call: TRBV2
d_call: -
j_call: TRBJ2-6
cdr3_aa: CASSLRTLTRGSGANVLTF
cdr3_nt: TGTGCCAGCAGCCTAAGGACCCTTACACGAGGCTCTGGGGCCAACGTCCTGACTTTC

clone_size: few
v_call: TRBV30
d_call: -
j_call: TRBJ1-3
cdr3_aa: CAWSVRWVTGNTIYF
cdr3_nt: TGTGCCTGGAGTGTACGGTGGGTCACTGGAAACACCATATATTTT

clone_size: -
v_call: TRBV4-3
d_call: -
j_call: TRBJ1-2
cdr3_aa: CASSQDPGPQMTNYGYTF
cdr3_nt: TGCGCCAGCAGCCAAGACCCCGGGCCACAAATGACAAACTATGGCTACACCTTC

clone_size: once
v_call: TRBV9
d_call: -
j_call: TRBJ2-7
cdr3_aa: CASSPGVTGLSYEQYF
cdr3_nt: TGTGCCAGCTCGCCAGGGGTAACAGGGCTCTCCTACGAGCAGTACTTC

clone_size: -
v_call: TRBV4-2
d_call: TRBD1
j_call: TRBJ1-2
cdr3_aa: CASSQGASDRVSPANYGYTF
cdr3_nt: TGTGCCAGCAGCCAAGGGGCTTCGGACAGGGTATCGCCGGCTAACTATGGCTACACCTTC

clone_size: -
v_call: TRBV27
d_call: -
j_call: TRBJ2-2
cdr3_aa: CASKGTGELFF
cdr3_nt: TGTGCCAGCAAGGGGACCGGGGAGCTGTTTTTT

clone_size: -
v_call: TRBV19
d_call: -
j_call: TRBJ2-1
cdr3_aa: CASTFDPANNEQFF
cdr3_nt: TGTGCCAGTACTTTCGATCCGGCCAACAATGAGCAGTTCTTC

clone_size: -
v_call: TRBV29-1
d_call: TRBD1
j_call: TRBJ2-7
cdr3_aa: CSVRTGGSYEQYF
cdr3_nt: TGCAGCGTACGGACAGGAGGCTCCTACGAGCAGTACTTC

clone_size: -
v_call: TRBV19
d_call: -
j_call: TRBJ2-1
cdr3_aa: CASSPGRAGGEQFF
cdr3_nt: TGTGCCAGTAGCCCCGGGCGGGCCGGGGGTGAGCAGTTCTTC

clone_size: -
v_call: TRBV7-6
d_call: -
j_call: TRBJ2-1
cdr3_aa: CASSLERGGFYGEQFF
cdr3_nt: TGTGCCAGCAGCTTAGAAAGGGGAGGTTTTTACGGTGAGCAGTTCTTC

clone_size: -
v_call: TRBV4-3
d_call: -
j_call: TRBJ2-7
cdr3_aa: CASSAEPGRITYEQYF
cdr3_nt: TGCGCCAGCAGCGCGGAACCGGGACGCATCACCTACGAGCAGTACTTC

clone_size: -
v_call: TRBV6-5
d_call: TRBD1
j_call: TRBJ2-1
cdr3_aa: CASTLRQGVYNEQFF
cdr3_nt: TGTGCCAGCACTCTACGACAGGGGGTCTACAATGAGCAGTTCTTC

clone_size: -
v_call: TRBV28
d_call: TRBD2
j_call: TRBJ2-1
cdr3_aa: CASKGSGAYNEQFF
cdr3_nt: TGTGCCAGCAAAGGTAGCGGGGCCTACAATGAGCAGTTCTTC